This T cell receptor beta chain was sequenced in a study of blood T cell repertoires in COVID-19. Some clones are missing from TCRdb's copy, which holds only in-frame ones; the method was immunoSEQ multiplex PCR. The table includes about 430,000 clones, 85% to 90% detected once. The sequence was collected from a man aged 18 to 29 with COVID-19, enrolled during active disease. The sequenced material came from peripheral blood.

The CDR3 DNA follows: TGTGCCAGCAGCCAAGTGCGTGCAGATACGCAGTATTTT. Encoded protein: CASSQVRADTQYF. The chain recombines TRBV3-1 (or the pseudogene TRBV3-2) with TRBJ2-3; D not certain. The CDR3 covers 13 residues. The V and J ends lost 1 base and 4 bases respectively, with 6 bases between them. Germline CDR1 and CDR2: LGHDT and YNNKEL (reference sequence).